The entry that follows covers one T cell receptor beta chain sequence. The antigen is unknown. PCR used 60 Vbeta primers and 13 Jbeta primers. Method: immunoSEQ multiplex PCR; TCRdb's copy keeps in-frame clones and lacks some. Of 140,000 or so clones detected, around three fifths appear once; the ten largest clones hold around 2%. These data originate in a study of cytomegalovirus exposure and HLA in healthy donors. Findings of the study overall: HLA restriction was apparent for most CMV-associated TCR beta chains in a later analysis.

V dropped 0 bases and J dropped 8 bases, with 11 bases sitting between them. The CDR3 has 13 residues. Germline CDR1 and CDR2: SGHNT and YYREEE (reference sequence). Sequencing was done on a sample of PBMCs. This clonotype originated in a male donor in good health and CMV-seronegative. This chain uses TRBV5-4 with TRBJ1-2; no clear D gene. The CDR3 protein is CASSLETGEGYTF. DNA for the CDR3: TGTGCCAGCAGCTTGGAGACGGGAGAGGGCTACACCTTC.